This T cell receptor beta chain was captured by sequencing in a study of T cell responses to AZD1222 COVID-19 vaccine. Study-level findings and limits: Repertoires were collected only later (after the peak T cell response had occurred).

Turning to this clone: Its antigen remains unknown.

Looked up from germline, CDR1 is SGHAT and CDR2 is FQNNGV. With 2 bases removed from V and 5 bases from J, the gap between germline ends came to 7 bases. The CDR3 runs to 12 residues. Libraries were prepared by immunoSEQ multiplex PCR; TCRdb keeps only in-frame clonotypes and omits some of them. In the table there are some 150,000 clones, under 95% of which are singletons. The sample here was peripheral blood, taken 28 days after the second AZD1222 dose. This clonotype originated in an adult who received the AZD1222 COVID-19 vaccine. The chain links TRBV11-2 to TRBJ2-7; D uncertain. The CDR3 loop is CASSLLRHEQYF. CDR3 sequence (DNA): TGTGCCAGCAGCTTATTGAGGCACGAGCAGTACTTC.